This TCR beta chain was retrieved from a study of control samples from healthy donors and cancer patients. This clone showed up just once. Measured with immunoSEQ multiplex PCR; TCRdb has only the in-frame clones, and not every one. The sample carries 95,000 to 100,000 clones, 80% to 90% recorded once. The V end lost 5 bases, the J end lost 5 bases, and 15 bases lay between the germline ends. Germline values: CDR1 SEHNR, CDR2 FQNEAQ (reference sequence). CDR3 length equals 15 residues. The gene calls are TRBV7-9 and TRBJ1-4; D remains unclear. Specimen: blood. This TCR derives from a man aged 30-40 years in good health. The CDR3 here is CASSQQVMRNEKLFF. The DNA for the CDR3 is TGTGCCAGCAGCCAGCAGGTTATGAGGAATGAAAAACTGTTTTTT. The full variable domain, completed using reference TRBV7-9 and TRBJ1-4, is DTGVSQNPRHKITKRGQNVTFRCDPISEHNRLYWYRQTLGQGPEFLTYFQNEAQLEKSRLLSDRFSAERPKGSFSTLEIQRTEQGDSAMYLCASSQQVMRNEKLFFGSGTQLSVL.